What follows are 25 T cell receptor beta chains derived from one specimen sequenced in a study of PD-L1 blockade in urothelial cancer. The repertoire was sequenced with immunoSEQ multiplex PCR; TCRdb's copy has only in-frame clones and lacks some. The sample consists of 130,000 or so clones, approximately 84% of them appearing once. Regarding time point: pretreatment peripheral blood. The specimen comprised PBMCs, sampled around atezolizumab (anti-PD-L1) treatment. Receptors were obtained from a man aged 50-59 years with urothelial cancer.

This clone turned up a few times. The chain employs TRBV18 and TRBJ1-4; 10 bases are shared with TRBD1. With V trimmed by 6 bases and J by 12 bases, 16 bases remained unmatched. This CDR3 spans 16 amino acids. Germline V CDR1 and CDR2: KGHSH, LQKENI. Here the CDR3 reads CASSYSATGTGDQLFF. The CDR3, as DNA: TGTGCCAGCTCTTATTCAGCTACCGGGACAGGGGATCAACTGTTTTTT.

This clone was counted a single time. The chain has TRBV29-1 and TRBJ1-1; the match to TRBD1 covers 8 bases. Germline V CDR1 and CDR2: SQVTM, ANQGSEA. The CDR3 is made up of 16 amino acids. Trimming cost V 0 bases and J 4 bases; bases outside gene matches: 10. The CDR3: CSVEDYRGGVGTEAFF. CDR3 nucleotides: TGCAGCGTTGAAGATTACAGGGGGGGGGTCGGCACTGAAGCTTTCTTT.

This clone showed up just a few times. CDR3 loop: CASSVQGDTGELFF. The CDR3 DNA reads as TGTGCCAGTAGTGTTCAGGGGGACACCGGGGAGCTGTTTTTT. The chain carries TRBV19 and TRBJ2-2, with 7 bases that match TRBD1. The CDR3 extends over 14 amino acids. The V gene's germline CDR1 is LNHDA and CDR2 SQIVND (reference sequence). V trimming: 5 bases; J trimming: 3 bases; junction bases outside the gene matches: 3.

This clone appeared once. The chain is built from TRBV28 and TRBJ1-1; D not resolved. The germline gives CDR1 MDHEN, CDR2 SYDVKM. V lost 6 bases and J 1 base, leaving 9 bases between the germline ends. CDR3 length: 13 residues. The CDR3 here is CASRRNWNTEAFF. The DNA for the CDR3 is TGTGCCAGCAGACGCAACTGGAACACTGAAGCTTTCTTT.

The chain couples TRBV29-1 to TRBJ2-7; TRBD1 matches at 8 bases. The CDR3 has 12 residues. Germline CDR1 and CDR2: SQVTM and ANQGSEA. Trimming took 7 bases from V and 5 from J; bases not matched to a gene: 7. The CDR3 loop is CSATDREHEQYF. CDR3 coding DNA: TGCAGCGCAACGGACAGGGAACACGAGCAGTACTTC.

The V gene is TRBV19, the J gene TRBJ2-1; 10 bases are shared with TRBD2. CDR1 and CDR2 from the germline V gene are LNHDA and SQIVND (reference sequence). The junction had 7 bases not matched to a gene; V was cut back by 7 bases and J by 4 bases. The CDR3 consists of 15 residues. The CDR3 loop reads CASTSTSGIYNEQFF. CDR3 nucleotides: TGTGCCAGTACCAGTACTAGCGGGATTTACAATGAGCAGTTCTTC.

In the case of this clone: Different DNA sequences within this sample yield the same CDR3. The chain carries TRBV2 and TRBJ1-1; D remains unclear. The CDR3 sequence is 11 residues long. The ends were cut back, 2 bases at V and 5 bases at J, with 3 bases in the middle. Germline loops: CDR1 SNHLY, CDR2 FYNNEI. The CDR3 DNA sequence: TGTGCCAGCAGTGAATTAACTGAAGCTTTCTTT. Translated: CASSELTEAFF.

This clone is medium-sized in the sample. DNA of the CDR3: TGTGCCAGCAAACGGACAGGGGGCGCGGAGCAGTACTTC. This sequence encodes CASKRTGGAEQYF. V and J are TRBV5-6 and TRBJ2-7, with TRBD1 matching 11 bases. CDR3 length: 13 residues. Trimming cost V 6 bases and J 7 bases; bases outside gene matches: 6. The germline V gene encodes CDR1 SGHDT and CDR2 YYEEEE.

Of note for this clone: The junction differs from germline at one of its ends, possibly a read error. The chain uses TRBV7-7 and TRBJ1-4; possibly TRBD1 for D (6 bases). CDR3 size: 15 residues. Germline V CDR1 and CDR2: SSHAT, FNYEAQ (reference sequence). For the CDR3, the DNA is TGTGCTAGCAGCTCAGGGGCCGCCCTTAATGAAAAACTGTTTTTT. Translated: CASSSGAALNEKLFF.

This rearrangement joins TRBV27 to TRBJ1-2; 9 positions match TRBD1. The CDR3 extends over 14 amino acids. Germline assignment: CDR1 MNHEY and CDR2 SMNVEV (reference sequence). J lost 2 bases, V lost 5 bases, and 3 bases had no gene match. DNA of the CDR3: TGTGCCAGCAGTACAGGGGGCGGGAACTATGGCTACACCTTC. It is translated as CASSTGGGNYGYTF.

The chain couples TRBV28 to TRBJ2-1; no definite D call. Deletions cut 3 bases from V and 6 bases from J, with 15 bases between. Germline CDR1 MDHEN, CDR2 SYDVKM. The CDR3 contains 15 residues. CDR3 nucleotides: TGTGCCAGCAGTTTCACTTCAGGATCAGCCAATGAGCAGTTCTTC. This codes for CASSFTSGSANEQFF.

The rearrangement uses TRBV27 and TRBJ2-1; TRBD2 matches at 10 bases. Germline V gene lookup returns CDR1 MNHEY and CDR2 SMNVEV (reference sequence). With 2 bases clipped from V and 5 bases from J, the junction kept 6 bases outside the gene matches. This CDR3 region has 16 residues. CDR3 region: CASSLRRTSGNNEQFF. DNA for the CDR3: TGTGCCAGCAGTTTACGAAGGACTAGCGGTAACAATGAGCAGTTCTTC.

This clone was detected once. Other DNA sequences in this specimen translate into the identical CDR3. The J gene is TRBJ2-3, the V gene TRBV27; a weak D match, TRBD1 (6 bases). CDR1 and CDR2 (germline): MNHEY, SMNVEV (reference sequence). CDR3 size: 14 residues. The germline V and J ends were trimmed by 6 bases and 1 base, with 11 bases remaining between them. Here the CDR3 DNA reads TGTGCCAGCAGCCGCAGGGGTGGCACAGATACGCAGTATTTT. Protein: CASSRRGGTDTQYF.

This chain connects TRBV18 to TRBJ2-3; 7 positions agree with TRBD2. Germline CDR1 KGHSH, CDR2 LQKENI. CDR3 size: 14 residues. The ends lost 2 bases at V and 3 bases at J; junction bases unmatched: 2. The CDR3 DNA reads TGTGCCAGCTCACCAGGCGGGAGTACAGATACGCAGTATTTT. Translating gives CASSPGGSTDTQYF.

V and J are TRBV7-2 and TRBJ2-7; 11 nucleotides line up with TRBD2. The CDR3 is 16 amino acids. The germline CDR1 and CDR2 sequences are SGHTA and FQGNSA. Unmatched junction bases numbered 8, after V lost 0 bases and J lost 7 bases. The chain's CDR3 is CASSLASGRAGREQYF. DNA of the CDR3: TGTGCCAGCAGCTTAGCTAGCGGGAGGGCCGGCAGGGAGCAGTACTTC.

This rearrangement joins TRBV5-1 to TRBJ1-2, with a possible D match to TRBD1 (5 bases). Germline V gene data show CDR1 as SGHRS and CDR2 as YFSETQ. V lost 0 bases, J lost 0 bases, and 18 bases lay in between. The CDR3 sequence is 18 residues long. CDR3 nucleotides: TGCGCCAGCAGCTTGGGGTCGGGCAGGGTAGAAGCTAACTATGGCTACACCTTC. It encodes CASSLGSGRVEANYGYTF.

The J gene is TRBJ1-1, the V gene TRBV7-8; D call uncertain. In germline, CDR1 is SGHVS, CDR2 FQNEAQ. V was trimmed by 1 base and J by 1 base, leaving 4 bases between them. The CDR3 is 13 amino acids. The CDR3 DNA is TGTGCCAGCAGCTTAGAAGCGAACACTGAAGCTTTCTTT. Residues: CASSLEANTEAFF.

J is TRBJ2-6 and V is TRBV1; the D segment call TRBD2 is taken from the table without a DNA check. TRBV1 is a pseudogene segment. CDR3 size: 12 residues. The CDR3 loop reads CTSSLWANVLTF. In DNA form, the CDR3 reads TGCACCAGCAGTCTGTGGGCCAACGTCCTGACTTTC.

This clone was observed a few times. The chain carries TRBV5-1 and TRBJ1-1; 9 bases line up with TRBD1. Germline CDR1 SGHRS, CDR2 YFSETQ. With V trimmed by 4 bases and J by 5 bases, 6 bases remained unmatched. This CDR3 has 14 residues. The CDR3 reads CASSRDRARTEAFF. The CDR3 bases are TGCGCCAGCAGCCGGGACAGGGCTCGAACTGAAGCTTTCTTT.

The chain couples TRBV4-2 to TRBJ2-2, with 10 bases fitting TRBD2. CDR1 is LGHNA, CDR2 YNFKEQ, per germline. The CDR3 covers 17 residues. The V segment lost 1 base and the J segment 2 bases; nucleotides outside the gene matches: 4. Here the CDR3 DNA reads TGTGCCAGCAGCCAAGTAGCACTAGCGGGAAACACCGGGGAGCTGTTTTTT. As protein: CASSQVALAGNTGELFF.

This clone was seen only a few times. This chain uses TRBV9 with TRBJ2-3; 8 bases map to TRBD2. Trimming cost V 3 bases and J 2 bases; bases outside gene matches: 8. This CDR3 comprises 16 residues. The germline CDR1 and CDR2 sequences are SGDLS and YYNGEE. The CDR3 reads CASSGQAGVYTDTQYF. The CDR3 region has the DNA TGTGCCAGCAGCGGCCAAGCGGGAGTCTACACAGATACGCAGTATTTT.

The chain combines TRBV18 with TRBJ1-6, with a possible D match to TRBD1 (5 bases). The CDR3 covers 13 residues. In germline, CDR1 is KGHSH, CDR2 LQKENI. V lost 2 bases, J lost 7 bases, and 6 bases lay in between. The CDR3 coding sequence is TGTGCCAGCTCACCAGGGGCCAATTCACCCCTCCACTTT. Translating it yields CASSPGANSPLHF.

This clone has just one count. The chain combines TRBV6-1 with TRBJ2-7, with a possible D match to TRBD1 (5 bases). Germline V lookup: CDR1 MNHNS, CDR2 SASEGT. With 8 bases removed from V and 9 bases from J, the gap between germline ends came to 14 bases. The CDR3 totals 11 residues. The CDR3 spells CASSRESRQYF. The DNA for the CDR3 is TGTGCCAGCTCCAGGGAATCCCGGCAGTACTTC.

The gene calls are TRBV25-1 and TRBJ2-2, with TRBD2 matching over 7 bases. Per germline, CDR1 MGHDK and CDR2 SYGVNS. The CDR3 extends over 14 amino acids. With V trimmed by 7 bases and J by 4 bases, 6 bases remained unmatched. This CDR3 reads CASKLASGTGELFF. CDR3 in DNA: TGTGCCAGCAAGTTGGCTAGCGGCACCGGGGAGCTGTTTTTT.

CDR3 loop: CASRGRDRDNYEQYF. CDR3 bases: TGTGCCAGCAGGGGCCGGGACAGGGACAACTACGAGCAGTACTTC. The V call is TRBV28, the J call TRBJ2-7; 9 positions match TRBD1. The CDR3 loop spans 15 amino acids. V shed 6 bases and J 3 bases; nucleotides not matched to a gene: 9. Germline CDR1 is MDHEN and CDR2 is SYDVKM.